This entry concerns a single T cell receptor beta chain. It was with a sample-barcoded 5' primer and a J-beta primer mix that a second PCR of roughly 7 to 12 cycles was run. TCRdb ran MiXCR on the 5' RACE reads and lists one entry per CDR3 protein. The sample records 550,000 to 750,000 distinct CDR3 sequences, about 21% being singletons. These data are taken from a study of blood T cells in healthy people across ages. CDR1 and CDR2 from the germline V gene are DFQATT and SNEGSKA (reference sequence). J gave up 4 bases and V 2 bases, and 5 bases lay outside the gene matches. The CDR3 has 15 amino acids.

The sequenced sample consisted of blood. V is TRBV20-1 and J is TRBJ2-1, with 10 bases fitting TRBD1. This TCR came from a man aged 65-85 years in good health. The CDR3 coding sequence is TGCAGTGCTAGAAAGCGGGACAGGGGTTACAATGAGCAGTTCTTC. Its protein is CSARKRDRGYNEQFF.